The 27 T cell receptor beta chains below come from one sample, sequenced in a study of shared clonotypes between healthy human individuals. Naive CD8 isolation took CD45RO-negative cells positively selected for CCR7 and excluded terminally differentiated effector memory CD45RA+ cells. Method: immunoSEQ multiplex PCR; TCRdb's copy keeps in-frame clones and lacks some. This table holds around 1.9 million clones, about 92% found once. Sequenced sample: naive CD8+ T cells from PBMCs. These receptors all stem from a man between 18 and 29 years old in good health. Some clones in this sample may be carry-over from other donors' samples.

V usage is TRBV30 and J usage is TRBJ2-1; possibly TRBD1 for D (6 bases). Trimming stripped 1 base from V and 4 bases from J, with 14 bases between. This CDR3 has 15 residues. Germline CDR1 is GTSNPN and CDR2 is SVGIG (reference sequence). DNA for the CDR3: TGTGCCTGGAGTGATGGACAGCCGACGTACAATGAGCAGTTCTTC. Translated, it gives CAWSDGQPTYNEQFF.

The count of this clone is one. This chain uses TRBV12-5 with TRBJ2-3, with TRBD2 matching over 13 bases. In germline, CDR1 is LGHNT, CDR2 FRNRAP. V gave up 3 bases and J gave up 4 bases; unmatched junction bases: 4. The CDR3 is 16 residues long. This chain's CDR3 is CASGLGTSGTSDTQYF. The DNA of the CDR3 is TGTGCTAGTGGTTTAGGGACTAGCGGGACCTCAGATACGCAGTATTTT.

V is TRBV7-2 and J is TRBJ1-3, with 7 bases fitting TRBD1. V was clipped by 5 bases and J by 2 bases; unmatched bases: 9. The CDR3 is 16 residues long. Germline V lookup: CDR1 SGHTA, CDR2 FQGNSA. This CDR3 is CASSDRQGWTGNTIYF. DNA of the CDR3: TGTGCCAGCAGCGACCGACAGGGCTGGACTGGAAACACCATATATTTT. Together with reference TRBV7-2 and TRBJ1-3, the CDR3 gives the full variable domain: GAGVSQSPSNKVTEKGKDVELRCDPISGHTALYWYRQSLGQGLEFLIYFQGNSAPDKSGLPSDRFSAERTGGSVSTLTIQRTQQEDSAVYLCASSDRQGWTGNTIYFGEGSWLTVV.

V is TRBV5-6 and J is TRBJ2-4; 7 nucleotides align to TRBD1. The CDR3 extends over 17 amino acids. Trimming took 1 base from V and 0 from J; bases not matched to a gene: 7. Germline V gene lookup returns CDR1 SGHDT and CDR2 YYEEEE. In nucleotides, the CDR3 is TGTGCCAGCAGCTTGTTCAGGCAGGGGGTAGCCAAAAACATTCAGTACTTC. It is translated as CASSLFRQGVAKNIQYF.

This chain connects TRBV29-1 to TRBJ2-7; the D gene is possibly TRBD2 (6 bases). Germline CDR1 SQVTM, CDR2 ANQGSEA. With 4 bases removed from V and 4 bases from J, the gap between germline ends came to 14 bases. This CDR3 has 13 residues. The CDR3 region is CSVGGGRAYEQYF. The CDR3 DNA reads TGCAGCGTTGGGGGAGGCCGGGCTTACGAGCAGTACTTC.

The chain recombines TRBV7-9 with TRBJ2-1; TRBD2 aligns across 7 bases. The CDR3 totals 17 residues. V lost 1 base, J lost 0 bases, and 6 bases stayed unmatched. The germline V gene has CDR1 SEHNR and CDR2 FQNEAQ (reference sequence). The CDR3 protein is CASSLGGGGSSYNEQFF. The CDR3 DNA follows: TGTGCCAGCAGCTTAGGAGGTGGCGGGAGCTCCTACAATGAGCAGTTCTTC.

This clone was detected once. The J gene is TRBJ1-3, the V gene TRBV9, with D possibly matching TRBD1 (5 bases). The ends were cut back, 0 bases at V and 1 base at J, with 14 bases in the middle. Germline assignment: CDR1 SGDLS and CDR2 YYNGEE. This CDR3 is built from 17 residues. The DNA of the CDR3 is TGTGCCAGCAGCGTAGGTCAGGGTCGGGCATCTGGAAACACCATATATTTT. It yields the protein CASSVGQGRASGNTIYF.

This sequence joins TRBV9 and TRBJ2-1; the match to TRBD2 covers 9 bases. There are 16 residues in the CDR3. Germline CDR1 and CDR2: SGDLS and YYNGEE. V shed 0 bases, J shed 1 base, and the junction held 2 bases outside the gene matches. CDR3 sequence reads: CASSVGLAASYNEQFF. CDR3 nucleotide sequence: TGTGCCAGCAGCGTAGGACTAGCGGCGTCCTACAATGAGCAGTTCTTC.

V gene TRBV10-2 combines with J gene TRBJ2-1, with TRBD2 matching 11 bases. Germline trimming cut 3 bases from V and 8 bases from J; bases unmatched to any gene: 3. CDR1 and CDR2 from the germline V gene are WSHSY and SAAADI. This CDR3 has 14 residues. CDR3 bases: TGCGCCAGCAGTGAACTAGCGGGAGAGGATGAGCAGTTCTTC. This encodes CASSELAGEDEQFF.

V and J are TRBV28 and TRBJ2-7, with D maybe TRBD1 (6 bases). V gave up 8 bases and J gave up 4 bases, with 12 bases separating them. This CDR3 spans 12 amino acids. Germline V CDR1 and CDR2: MDHEN, SYDVKM. The CDR3, as DNA: TGTGCCAGCGTCGGGCAGGGGTACGAGCAGTACTTC. This gives the protein CASVGQGYEQYF. The whole variable domain, filled in from reference TRBV28 and TRBJ2-7, reads DVKVTQSSRYLVKRTGEKVFLECVQDMDHENMFWYRQDPGLGLRLIYFSYDVKMKEKGDIPEGYSVSREKKERFSLILESASTNQTSMYLCASVGQGYEQYFGPGTRLTVT.

The chain links TRBV6-6 to TRBJ2-4; 9 bases match TRBD2. CDR3 length: 13 amino acids. With V trimmed by 8 bases and J by 3 bases, 2 bases remained unmatched. Germline V gives CDR1 MNHNY, CDR2 SVGAGI (reference sequence). The CDR3: CASLAGSKNIQYF. The CDR3 DNA reads TGTGCCAGCCTAGCGGGGAGCAAAAACATTCAGTACTTC.

For this clone: Other DNA variants within this sample encode the same CDR3. V is TRBV7-8 and J is TRBJ2-7, with D unclear. V shed 0 bases and J shed 3 bases, with 3 bases lying between them. This CDR3 is built from 12 residues. In germline, CDR1 is SGHVS, CDR2 FQNEAQ. CDR3 amino acids: CASSLAVYEQYF. The CDR3 nucleotides read TGTGCCAGCAGCTTAGCTGTCTACGAGCAGTACTTC.

This chain joins TRBV11-2 and TRBJ2-7; no clear D gene. Germline assignment: CDR1 SGHAT and CDR2 FQNNGV. The CDR3 extends over 17 amino acids. Trimming took 5 bases from V and 0 from J, leaving 20 bases between them. The CDR3 spells CASSPISGRASSYEQYF. CDR3 DNA: TGTGCCAGCAGCCCCATATCCGGTAGGGCTAGCTCCTACGAGCAGTACTTC.

The gene calls are TRBV6-5 and TRBJ1-1, with 7 nucleotides matching TRBD1. V was clipped by 5 bases and J by 6 bases; unmatched bases: 12. Germline CDR1 MNHEY, CDR2 SVGAGI. This CDR3 comprises 15 residues. The CDR3 nucleotides are TGTGCCAGCAGTCCCACCCAGGACAGGCTCGCTGAAGCTTTCTTT. Protein: CASSPTQDRLAEAFF.

V gene TRBV19 combines with J gene TRBJ2-1, with D tentatively TRBD2 (6 bases). Looked up from germline, CDR1 is LNHDA and CDR2 is SQIVND (reference sequence). V lost 4 bases to trimming and J lost 8 bases, with 12 bases between them. This CDR3 spans 13 amino acids. CDR3 DNA: TGTGCCAGTAGTAGCGGGATGTCGGATGAGCAGTTCTTC. This sequence encodes CASSSGMSDEQFF.

The chain employs TRBV13 and TRBJ2-3; D unclear. Germline V gene data show CDR1 as PRHDT and CDR2 as FYEKMQ (reference sequence). With 5 bases removed from V and 7 bases from J, the gap between germline ends came to 10 bases. This CDR3 is 12 amino acids long. In nucleotides, the CDR3 is TGTGCCAGCAGCCAGCTCGGAAATACGCAGTATTTT. Translated, it gives CASSQLGNTQYF. The complete variable domain, with remaining parts taken from reference TRBV13 and TRBJ2-3, reads AAGVIQSPRHLIKEKRETATLKCYPIPRHDTVYWYQQGPGQDPQFLISFYEKMQSDKGSIPDRFSAQQFSDYHSELNMSSLELGDSALYFCASSQLGNTQYFGPGTRLTVL.

The rearrangement joins TRBV7-9 to TRBJ2-6; D remains ambiguous. Germline lookup yields CDR1 SEHNR and CDR2 FQNEAQ (reference sequence). The V end was cut by 6 bases, the J end by 1 base, with 16 bases between. The CDR3 covers 17 residues. The DNA for the CDR3 is TGTGCCAGCAGGACCGGGCCTGATATATCTGGGGCCAACGTCCTGACTTTC. Protein product: CASRTGPDISGANVLTF.

The chain is built from TRBV7-9 and TRBJ2-1; the D is unclear. Trimming shortened V by 5 bases and J by 5 bases, and 7 bases separated the two germline ends. The CDR3 has 12 amino acids. The germline CDR1 and CDR2 sequences are SEHNR and FQNEAQ (reference sequence). The chain's CDR3 is CASSSTDNEQFF. The CDR3, as DNA: TGTGCCAGCAGCAGCACAGACAATGAGCAGTTCTTC.

The chain employs TRBV27 and TRBJ1-5; TRBD1 matches 9 bases. Germline values: CDR1 MNHEY, CDR2 SMNVEV (reference sequence). Trimming cost V 6 bases and J 7 bases; bases outside gene matches: 7. The CDR3 has 14 residues. The CDR3 spells CASSWTGAIQPQHF. CDR3 DNA sequence: TGTGCCAGCAGCTGGACAGGGGCTATCCAGCCCCAGCATTTT.

This rearrangement joins TRBV4-3 to TRBJ2-2; 8 bases fit TRBD1. CDR3 length: 18 amino acids. V dropped 3 bases and J dropped 5; count of bases not matched to a gene: 14. Per the germline V gene, CDR1 is LGHNA and CDR2 is YSLEER. In DNA, the CDR3 is TGCGCCAGCAGCCAGTATCCGCCGGGACAGGAAGGGACCGGGGAGCTGTTTTTT. It translates to CASSQYPPGQEGTGELFF.

The V and J genes are TRBV19 and TRBJ1-2; TRBD1 aligns across 9 bases. V was clipped by 6 bases and J by 2 bases; unmatched bases: 1. The germline CDR1 and CDR2 sequences are LNHDA and SQIVND (reference sequence). The CDR3 covers 13 residues. The CDR3 nucleotides are TGTGCCAGTAGCGGACAGGGGAACTATGGCTACACCTTC. This translates into CASSGQGNYGYTF.

A remark on this clone: Other DNA sequences in this specimen translate into the identical CDR3. V usage is TRBV5-1 and J usage is TRBJ2-7; weak D call: TRBD2 (7 bases). The CDR3 consists of 14 residues. CDR1 and CDR2 (germline): SGHRS, YFSETQ. V was pared by 0 bases and J by 4 bases, with 11 bases between. The CDR3 protein is CASSLDRGAYEQYF. The CDR3 DNA reads TGCGCCAGCAGCTTGGATCGGGGGGCGTACGAGCAGTACTTC.

J is TRBJ1-2 and V is TRBV27, with TRBD1 as a possible D gene (5 bases). The CDR3 is made up of 15 amino acids. Deletions cut 3 bases from V and 6 bases from J, with 17 bases between. Per the germline V gene, CDR1 is MNHEY and CDR2 is SMNVEV (reference sequence). CDR3 coding DNA: TGTGCCAGCAGTTTCTTTCCGGGACCTGAGGATGGCTACACCTTC. It specifies CASSFFPGPEDGYTF.

J is TRBJ1-2 and V is TRBV27; D is perhaps TRBD1 (5 bases). Trimming pared 2 bases from V and 4 bases from J, leaving 14 bases between. Germline CDR1 MNHEY, CDR2 SMNVEV (reference sequence). The CDR3 has 15 amino acids. The CDR3 DNA reads TGTGCCAGCAGTTTAGAGCGGGCGGGGGGCTATGGCTACACCTTC. It encodes CASSLERAGGYGYTF.

This chain links TRBV27 with TRBJ2-7; TRBD1 might be the D (5 bases). V shed 5 bases and J shed 5 bases, with 19 bases lying between them. The CDR3 loop spans 15 amino acids. Germline V lookup: CDR1 MNHEY, CDR2 SMNVEV (reference sequence). The CDR3 nucleotides read TGTGCCAGCAGTCCCGCCTTTAGCAGGGTCCACGAGCAGTACTTC. Translating gives CASSPAFSRVHEQYF.

The chain combines TRBV27 with TRBJ2-1; 9 positions match TRBD2. Germline-derived CDR1 and CDR2 are MNHEY and SMNVEV (reference sequence). This CDR3 region has 15 residues. With 7 bases clipped from V and 10 bases from J, the junction kept 14 bases outside the gene matches. The chain's CDR3 is CASTHLVAGVKEQFF. In nucleotides, the CDR3 is TGTGCCAGCACCCATTTAGTAGCGGGAGTAAAGGAGCAGTTCTTC.

The rearrangement joins TRBV6-6 to TRBJ2-3; 9 nucleotides align to TRBD1. The CDR3 has 15 amino acids. The V and J ends lost 3 bases and 6 bases, in that order; junction bases with no gene match: 7. Germline CDR1 MNHNY, CDR2 SVGAGI (reference sequence). The CDR3, as DNA: TGTGCCAGCAGTTATGGAACAGGGGGCGAGGATACGCAGTATTTT. Its translation is CASSYGTGGEDTQYF.